Listed below are T cell receptor beta chains from one sample, sequenced in a study of OX40 agonist ivuxolimab in advanced cancers. Repertoires were generated with immunoSEQ multiplex PCR, while TCRdb's copy carries only in-frame clones and drops some. This table holds 120,000 or so clones, approximately 90% found once. This specimen consisted of CD4+ or CD8+ T cells sorted from blood, obtained in a trial of the OX40 agonist ivuxolimab. The receptors come from an adult with an advanced solid tumor such as melanoma, head and neck, liver or kidney cancer. Each CDR3 is given with its conserved first and last residue. A D gene is named only where the DNA matches it firmly. Size is omitted from some rows. Given values are once, few, many or a class for expanded clones.

DNA: TGTGCCAGCAGGCCGGACGTTTTCTCTGGCTACACCTTC
CDR3: CASRPDVFSGYTF
size: NA
J: TRBJ1-2
D: NA
V: TRBV27

DNA: TGTGCCAGCACCCGGGTGGCGGACAATCAGCCCCAGCATTTT
CDR3: CASTRVADNQPQHF
size: NA
J: TRBJ1-5
D: NA
V: TRBV6-6

DNA: TGTGCCAGAAGCTTTTCTTCTGGGAATAGCAATCAGCCCCAGCATTTT
CDR3: CARSFSSGNSNQPQHF
size: NA
J: TRBJ1-5
D: NA
V: TRBV7-5

DNA: TGTGCCAGCAGCGCACGGACAGGGGTCCCCTCTTCGGGGGCCAACGTCCTGACTTTC
CDR3: CASSARTGVPSSGANVLTF
size: NA
J: TRBJ2-6
D: TRBD1
V: TRBV2

DNA: TGTGCCAGCAGTTACGGTATGATGGGGGCCAATCAGCCCCAGCATTTT
CDR3: CASSYGMMGANQPQHF
size: NA
J: TRBJ1-5
D: NA
V: TRBV6-6

DNA: TGTGCCAGCAGCTTAGAAGGCGGTAGCTGGGATACGCAGTATTTT
CDR3: CASSLEGGSWDTQYF
size: NA
J: TRBJ2-3
D: NA
V: TRBV7-8

DNA: TGCGCCAGCAGCCAAGGAACAGGTCCTTACAATGAGCAGTTCTTC
CDR3: CASSQGTGPYNEQFF
size: NA
J: TRBJ2-1
D: NA
V: TRBV4-3

DNA: TGTGCCAGCAGTTACACTCCAGAGATCCGTAGAGCTTTCTTT
CDR3: CASSYTPEIRRAFF
size: NA
J: TRBJ1-1
D: NA
V: TRBV6-5

DNA: TGTGCCAGCAGCTTAGAGGGGGGTAGTGTTAATGAAGCTTTCTTT
CDR3: CASSLEGGSVNEAFF
size: NA
J: TRBJ1-1
D: NA
V: TRBV7-2

DNA: TGTGCCAGCTCACCCCGGCGGGGTGAGGGCTACACCTTC
CDR3: CASSPRRGEGYTF
size: NA
J: TRBJ1-2
D: NA
V: TRBV18

DNA: TGTGCCAGCAGGACTTCCGGGACAGGTCATGAAAAACTGTTTTTT
CDR3: CASRTSGTGHEKLFF
size: NA
J: TRBJ1-4
D: TRBD1
V: TRBV2

DNA: TGCGCCAGCAGCTTGGGAGGGGGAACGAACACTGAAGCTTTCTTT
CDR3: CASSLGGGTNTEAFF
size: NA
J: TRBJ1-1
D: NA
V: TRBV5-1

DNA: TGTGCCAGTAGTATAGCTCCTGGGACAGGACGGACCCAGTACTTC
CDR3: CASSIAPGTGRTQYF
size: NA
J: TRBJ2-5
D: TRBD1
V: TRBV19

DNA: TGCGCCAGCAGCTTCGGAGGGGGCAATATTGGCACAGATACGCAGTATTTT
CDR3: CASSFGGGNIGTDTQYF
size: NA
J: TRBJ2-3
D: NA
V: TRBV5-1

DNA: TGTGCCAGCAGCTTACCACCCAGTGCCAGTAACCAACTCATCTATGGCTACACCTTC
CDR3: CASSLPPSASNQLIYGYTF
size: NA
J: TRBJ1-2
D: NA
V: TRBV7-6

DNA: TGTGCCAGCAGTTTATGGTCAGGGGGCCCACGCCAGCCCCAGCATTTT
CDR3: CASSLWSGGPRQPQHF
size: NA
J: TRBJ1-5
D: TRBD1
V: TRBV28

DNA: TGTGCTAGCAGCCGATTCCGGGACAGGGAGCTCAATGAGCAGTTCTTC
CDR3: CASSRFRDRELNEQFF
size: NA
J: TRBJ2-1
D: TRBD1
V: TRBV7-7

DNA: TGTGCCACCTCTACGGACACCTTGAACACTGAAGCTTTCTTT
CDR3: CATSTDTLNTEAFF
size: NA
J: TRBJ1-1
D: NA
V: TRBV6-5

DNA: TGTGCCAGCAGTCCCCGAGGACTAGCGGGGGCCCAATTCTCCTACGAGCAGTACTTC
CDR3: CASSPRGLAGAQFSYEQYF
size: NA
J: TRBJ2-7
D: TRBD2
V: TRBV27

DNA: TGTGCCATTTCCCGGGACACTTCTCTGGGAGCTTTCTTT
CDR3: CAISRDTSLGAFF
size: NA
J: TRBJ1-1
D: NA
V: TRBV6-5

DNA: TGTGCCAGCACCAAGACTAGCGGGGGCGATACGCAGTATTTT
CDR3: CASTKTSGGDTQYF
size: NA
J: TRBJ2-3
D: TRBD2
V: TRBV6-5

DNA: TGTGCCAGCAGCTCCTTCGGGGGTAACTATGGCTACACCTTC
CDR3: CASSSFGGNYGYTF
size: once
J: TRBJ1-2
D: NA
V: TRBV5-8

DNA: TGCGCCAGCAGCTTGGCGGGGCCTCACACTGAAGCTTTCTTT
CDR3: CASSLAGPHTEAFF
size: NA
J: TRBJ1-1
D: NA
V: TRBV5-1

DNA: TGTGCCAGCAGCTTCGACAGCTTGAGGGCAGATACGCAGTATTTT
CDR3: CASSFDSLRADTQYF
size: NA
J: TRBJ2-3
D: NA
V: TRBV9

DNA: TGTGCCAGCAGCCTATCCCGGGGGCATGGTAATGAAAAACTGTTTTTT
CDR3: CASSLSRGHGNEKLFF
size: NA
J: TRBJ1-4
D: NA
V: TRBV4-2

DNA: TGTGCCACAAGATTGGGACAGGCTGCCTCCTACGAGCAGTACTTC
CDR3: CATRLGQAASYEQYF
size: NA
J: TRBJ2-7
D: TRBD1
V: TRBV10-3

DNA: TGTGCCAGTAGTTTCCAGGGGGACAATCAGCCCCAGCATTTT
CDR3: CASSFQGDNQPQHF
size: NA
J: TRBJ1-5
D: TRBD1
V: TRBV19

DNA: TGTGCCTGGAGTGGAGGAGGAAACACCATATATTTT
CDR3: CAWSGGGNTIYF
size: once
J: TRBJ1-3
D: NA
V: TRBV30

DNA: TGCGCCAGCAGCCAAGATATGACTCCCCGCGACATTGAAGCTTTCTTT
CDR3: CASSQDMTPRDIEAFF
size: few
J: TRBJ1-1
D: NA
V: TRBV4-1

DNA: TGTGCCAGCAGCCCCAATTTCTATGAGCAGTTCTTC
CDR3: CASSPNFYEQFF
size: NA
J: TRBJ2-1
D: NA
V: TRBV9

DNA: TGTGCCAGCAGCTTACGGATCGAGGGTTCGCCTGAAGCTTTCTTT
CDR3: CASSLRIEGSPEAFF
size: NA
J: TRBJ1-1
D: NA
V: TRBV7-2

DNA: TGCAGCGTTGCCGGCAGGGGAACCAACTATGGCTACACCTTC
CDR3: CSVAGRGTNYGYTF
size: NA
J: TRBJ1-2
D: NA
V: TRBV29-1

DNA: TGTGCCAGCAGCTCCCGACTTACTGGTAATGAGCAGTTCTTC
CDR3: CASSSRLTGNEQFF
size: once
J: TRBJ2-1
D: NA
V: TRBV9

DNA: TGTGCCAGCAGTCCTCTGGCGGCCACAGATACGCAGTATTTT
CDR3: CASSPLAATDTQYF
size: NA
J: TRBJ2-3
D: NA
V: TRBV2

DNA: TGTGCCAGCAGCTTAATACAGGGAAACTATGGCTACACCTTC
CDR3: CASSLIQGNYGYTF
size: NA
J: TRBJ1-2
D: NA
V: TRBV5-5

DNA: TGTGCCAGCTCCCCGGGACTTCCCTACGAGCAGTACTTC
CDR3: CASSPGLPYEQYF
size: NA
J: TRBJ2-7
D: NA
V: TRBV18

DNA: TGTGCCAGCAGCCCGTCCTTGAACAATGAGCAGTTCTTC
CDR3: CASSPSLNNEQFF
size: NA
J: TRBJ2-1
D: NA
V: TRBV7-9

DNA: TGCGCCAGCAGCTTGGCGGTCAGGGAGAACACTGAAGCTTTCTTT
CDR3: CASSLAVRENTEAFF
size: NA
J: TRBJ1-1
D: NA
V: TRBV5-1

DNA: TGCGCCAGCAGCCAAGATCACCCACAGCAGAATGAAAAACTGTTTTTT
CDR3: CASSQDHPQQNEKLFF
size: NA
J: TRBJ1-4
D: NA
V: TRBV4-1

DNA: TGTGCCAGCAGCCCGGGGGCAGGGATACTTGCAACTAATGAAAAACTGTTTTTT
CDR3: CASSPGAGILATNEKLFF
size: NA
J: TRBJ1-4
D: NA
V: TRBV7-9

DNA: TGTGCCAGTAGTGTGACAGGGGAAAGCAATCAGCCCCAGCATTTT
CDR3: CASSVTGESNQPQHF
size: NA
J: TRBJ1-5
D: TRBD1
V: TRBV19

DNA: TGTGCCAGCAGTGCGGACGGAGGAGAGACCCAGTACTTC
CDR3: CASSADGGETQYF
size: once
J: TRBJ2-5
D: NA
V: TRBV6-4

DNA: TGTGCCAGTAGTATAGAACGGAAAAACATTCAGTACTTC
CDR3: CASSIERKNIQYF
size: few
J: TRBJ2-4
D: NA
V: TRBV19

DNA: TGTGCCAGCAGCCCGAGGACAGGGCTCTCCTACAATGAGCAGTTCTTC
CDR3: CASSPRTGLSYNEQFF
size: NA
J: TRBJ2-1
D: TRBD1
V: TRBV5-6

DNA: TGTGCCATCAAGACAGGGGGAGGTGAGCAGTTCTTC
CDR3: CAIKTGGGEQFF
size: NA
J: TRBJ2-1
D: TRBD1
V: TRBV10-3